What follows are 13 T cell receptor beta chains derived from one specimen sequenced in a study of T cell repertoires in cytomegalovirus infection. TCRdb recomputed calls from the reads with MiXCR, one row per CDR3 protein. The table records 300,000 to 400,000 distinct CDR3 sequences, roughly 18% of them present only once. The specimen was PBMCs. These receptors originate from a human donor in good health (CMV status not recorded). Some clones in this sample may be carry-over from other donors' samples.

Here the CDR3 DNA reads TGTGCCAGCAGCTTGCCGGCGGATCCTAGCACAGATACGCAGTATTTT. This translates into CASSLPADPSTDTQYF. J is TRBJ2-3 and V is TRBV5-5, with D unclear. Germline CDR1 is SGHKS and CDR2 is YYEKEE (reference sequence). V was cut by 1 base and J by 0 bases, with 12 bases left in between. The CDR3 is 16 amino acids.

There are many counts of this clonotype. The chain carries TRBV7-2 and TRBJ2-2; 9 nucleotides align to TRBD1. The CDR3 is made up of 16 amino acids. Per the germline V gene, CDR1 is SGHTA and CDR2 is FQGNSA. V lost 5 bases, J lost 7 bases, and 11 bases stayed unmatched. The CDR3 is CASSRDTGTGSGELFF. CDR3 in DNA: TGTGCCAGCAGCCGAGATACCGGGACAGGGAGCGGGGAGCTGTTTTTT. Looking up the rest from reference TRBV7-2 and TRBJ2-2 gives the full variable domain: GAGVSQSPSNKVTEKGKDVELRCDPISGHTALYWYRQSLGQGLEFLIYFQGNSAPDKSGLPSDRFSAERTGGSVSTLTIQRTQQEDSAVYLCASSRDTGTGSGELFFGEGSRLTVL.

This clonotype was seen a few times. The chain employs TRBV6-1 and TRBJ2-3; 12 bases match TRBD2. This CDR3 has 14 residues. CDR1 and CDR2 from the germline V gene are MNHNS and SASEGT. V shed 11 bases and J 1 base; nucleotides not matched to a gene: 4. In DNA form, the CDR3 reads TGTGCCGCTAGGACTAGCGGGGGCACAGATACGCAGTATTTT. As protein: CAARTSGGTDTQYF.

The V and J genes are TRBV20-1 and TRBJ2-7, with a weak D call TRBD1 (7 bases). Trimming took 5 bases from V and 4 from J, leaving 24 bases between them. This CDR3 has 16 residues. Germline V gene data show CDR1 as DFQATT and CDR2 as SNEGSKA (reference sequence). CDR3 region: CSAPAGPIQGTYEQYF. The CDR3 nucleotides read TGCAGTGCTCCCGCGGGCCCCATACAGGGGACTTACGAGCAGTACTTC.

There are many counts of this clonotype. The gene calls are TRBV28 and TRBJ2-7; TRBD1 aligns across 8 bases. CDR1 and CDR2 (germline): MDHEN, SYDVKM. The length of the CDR3 is 14 residues. Trimming at V came to 10 bases and at J to 3 bases, leaving 11 bases not matched to a gene. The CDR3 is CATKGPTGGYEQYF. The DNA of the CDR3 is TGTGCCACGAAGGGCCCTACAGGGGGCTACGAGCAGTACTTC.

This clonotype has more than one count but fewer than ten. The chain is built from TRBV27 and TRBJ1-1, with a possible D match to TRBD1 (6 bases). The CDR3 is 16 residues long. Trimming cost V 3 bases and J 4 bases, with 18 bases left between them. Germline V gene data show CDR1 as MNHEY and CDR2 as SMNVEV (reference sequence). CDR3 amino acids: CASSFFRGGAGTEAFF. DNA of the CDR3: TGTGCCAGCAGTTTCTTCCGTGGGGGCGCGGGCACTGAAGCTTTCTTT.

This clonotype showed up many times. This chain joins TRBV7-9 and TRBJ2-5; D not certain. Germline assignment: CDR1 SEHNR and CDR2 FQNEAQ (reference sequence). The CDR3 spans 14 residues. The V end was cut by 1 base, the J end by 1 base, with 7 bases between. The CDR3, as DNA: TGTGCCAGCAGCTTAGGCGCCGTCCAAGAGACCCAGTACTTC. Translation gives CASSLGAVQETQYF. Full variable domain (outside the CDR3, taken from reference TRBV7-9 and TRBJ2-5): DTGVSQNPRHKITKRGQNVTFRCDPISEHNRLYWYRQTLGQGPEFLTYFQNEAQLEKSRLLSDRFSAERPKGSFSTLEIQRTEQGDSAMYLCASSLGAVQETQYFGPGTRLLVL.

This clonotype was counted between two and nine times. The genes are TRBV2 and TRBJ2-2; 7 bases fit TRBD1. With V trimmed by 8 bases and J by 1 base, 4 bases remained unmatched. CDR3 length equals 14 residues. Germline V gene sequence: CDR1 SNHLY, CDR2 FYNNEI. CDR3 region: CASVGQENTGELFF. DNA for the CDR3: TGTGCCAGCGTAGGACAGGAGAACACCGGGGAGCTGTTTTTT. The complete variable domain, with remaining parts taken from reference TRBV2 and TRBJ2-2, reads EPEVTQTPSHQVTQMGQEVILRCVPISNHLYFYWYRQILGQKVEFLVSFYNNEISEKSEIFDDQFSVERPDGSNFTLKIRSTKLEDSAMYFCASVGQENTGELFFGEGSRLTVL.

The V gene is TRBV28, the J gene TRBJ1-1; maybe TRBD1 (6 bases). CDR1 is MDHEN, CDR2 SYDVKM, per germline. The CDR3 totals 12 residues. V was shortened by 5 bases and J by 11 bases, with 15 bases between the two germline ends. The CDR3 nucleotides read TGTGCCAGCAGTAGGGTACAGGGTAGCGCTTTCTTT. It is translated as CASSRVQGSAFF. Based on the CDR3 plus reference TRBV28 and TRBJ1-1, the full variable domain is DVKVTQSSRYLVKRTGEKVFLECVQDMDHENMFWYRQDPGLGLRLIYFSYDVKMKEKGDIPEGYSVSREKKERFSLILESASTNQTSMYLCASSRVQGSAFFGQGTRLTVV.

This clonotype was recorded at least ten times. The V and J genes are TRBV7-2 and TRBJ2-4, with TRBD2 identical over 8 bases. Trimming took 5 bases from V and 9 from J; bases not matched to a gene: 6. CDR1 SGHTA and CDR2 FQGNSA come from the germline V gene. The CDR3 is 13 residues long. Here the CDR3 reads CASSRLLAGIQYF. DNA for the CDR3: TGTGCCAGCAGCCGCCTCCTAGCGGGCATTCAGTACTTC. The full variable domain, in which reference TRBV7-2 and TRBJ2-4 provide the parts outside the CDR3, is GAGVSQSPSNKVTEKGKDVELRCDPISGHTALYWYRQSLGQGLEFLIYFQGNSAPDKSGLPSDRFSAERTGGSVSTLTIQRTQQEDSAVYLCASSRLLAGIQYFGAGTRLSVL.

This clonotype was counted between two and nine times. The chain couples TRBV9 to TRBJ2-5; TRBD2 agrees at 13 bases. CDR3 size: 18 residues. The germline V gene encodes CDR1 SGDLS and CDR2 YYNGEE. After removal of 4 bases from V and 2 bases from J, the junction contained 11 bases not matched to a gene. The CDR3 sequence is CASSTPAPLAGGQETQYF. The CDR3 nucleotides are TGTGCCAGCAGCACCCCGGCCCCACTAGCGGGGGGGCAAGAGACCCAGTACTTC.

This clonotype was recorded a few times. This chain uses TRBV29-1 with TRBJ2-2, with D maybe TRBD2 (6 bases). The CDR3 consists of 13 residues. Trimming took off 4 bases at V and 6 bases at J, with 12 bases between the two ends. Germline assignment: CDR1 SQVTM and CDR2 ANQGSEA. The CDR3 region has the DNA TGCAGCGTTGTCGGGAGCCGGTCCGGGGAGCTGTTTTTT. Encoded protein: CSVVGSRSGELFF.

This rearrangement joins TRBV24-1 to TRBJ1-5; tentative D call: TRBD1 (6 bases). The CDR3 runs to 13 residues. Trimming removed 6 bases from V and 6 bases from J, with 11 bases in between. Germline loops: CDR1 KGHDR, CDR2 SFDVKD. The CDR3 DNA follows: TGTGCCACCAGTAATGGGGGCGGTCAGCCCCAGCATTTT. This gives the protein CATSNGGGQPQHF.